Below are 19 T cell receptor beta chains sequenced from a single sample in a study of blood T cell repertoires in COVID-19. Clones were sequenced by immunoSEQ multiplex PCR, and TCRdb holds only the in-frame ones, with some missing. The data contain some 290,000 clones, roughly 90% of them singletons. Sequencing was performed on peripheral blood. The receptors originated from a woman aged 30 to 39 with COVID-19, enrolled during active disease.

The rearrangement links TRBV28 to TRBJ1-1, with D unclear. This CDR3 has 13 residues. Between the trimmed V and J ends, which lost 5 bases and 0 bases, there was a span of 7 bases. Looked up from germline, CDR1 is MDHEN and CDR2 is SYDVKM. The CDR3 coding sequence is TGTGCCAGCAGTGCATACATGAACACTGAAGCTTTCTTT. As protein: CASSAYMNTEAFF. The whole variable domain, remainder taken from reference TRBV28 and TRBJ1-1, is DVKVTQSSRYLVKRTGEKVFLECVQDMDHENMFWYRQDPGLGLRLIYFSYDVKMKEKGDIPEGYSVSREKKERFSLILESASTNQTSMYLCASSAYMNTEAFFGQGTRLTVV.

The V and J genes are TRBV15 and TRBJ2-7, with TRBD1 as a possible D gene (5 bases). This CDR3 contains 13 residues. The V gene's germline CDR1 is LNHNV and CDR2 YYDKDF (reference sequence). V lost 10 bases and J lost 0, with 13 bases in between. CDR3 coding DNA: TGTGCCAACCGACAGAGCGACTCCTACGAGCAGTACTTC. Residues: CANRQSDSYEQYF.

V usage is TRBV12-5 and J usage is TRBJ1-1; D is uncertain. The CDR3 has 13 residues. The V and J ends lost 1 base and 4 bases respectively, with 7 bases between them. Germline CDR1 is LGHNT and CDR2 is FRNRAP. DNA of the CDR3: TGTGCTAGTGGTTTGGAGCCCGGCACTGAAGCTTTCTTT. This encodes CASGLEPGTEAFF.

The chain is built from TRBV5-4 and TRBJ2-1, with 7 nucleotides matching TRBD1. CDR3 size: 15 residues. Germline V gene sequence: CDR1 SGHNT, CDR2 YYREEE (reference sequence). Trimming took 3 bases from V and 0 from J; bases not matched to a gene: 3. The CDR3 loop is CASSWTGRSYNEQFF. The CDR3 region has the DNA TGTGCCAGCAGCTGGACAGGCCGCTCCTACAATGAGCAGTTCTTC.

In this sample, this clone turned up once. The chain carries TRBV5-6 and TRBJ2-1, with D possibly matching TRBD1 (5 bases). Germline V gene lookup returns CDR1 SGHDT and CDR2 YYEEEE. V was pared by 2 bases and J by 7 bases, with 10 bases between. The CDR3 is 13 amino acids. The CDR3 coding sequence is TGTGCCAGCAGCTTTAGGACATATAATGAGCAGTTCTTC. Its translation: CASSFRTYNEQFF.

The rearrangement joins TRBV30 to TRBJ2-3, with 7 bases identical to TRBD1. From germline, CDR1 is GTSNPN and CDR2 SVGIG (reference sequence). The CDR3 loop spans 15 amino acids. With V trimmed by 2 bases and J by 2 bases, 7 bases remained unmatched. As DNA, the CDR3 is TGTGCCTGGAGTAAAACCGGGACAGACACAGATACGCAGTATTTT. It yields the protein CAWSKTGTDTDTQYF.

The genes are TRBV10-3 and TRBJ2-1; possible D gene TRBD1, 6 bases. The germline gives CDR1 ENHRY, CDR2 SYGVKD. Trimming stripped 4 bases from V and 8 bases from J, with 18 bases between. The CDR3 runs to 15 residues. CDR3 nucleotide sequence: TGTGCCATCAGTGGGACAGATGTGGGTTTCGATGAGCAGTTCTTC. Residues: CAISGTDVGFDEQFF.

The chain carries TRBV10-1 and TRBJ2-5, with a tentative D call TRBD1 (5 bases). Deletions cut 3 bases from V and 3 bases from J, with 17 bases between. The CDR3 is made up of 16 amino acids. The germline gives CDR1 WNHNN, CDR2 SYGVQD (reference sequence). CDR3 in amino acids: CASSDREAPHKETQYF. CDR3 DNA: TGCGCCAGCAGTGACAGGGAAGCACCTCACAAAGAGACCCAGTACTTC.

As DNA, the CDR3 is TGCGCCAGCACCCGTTTGCAGGGGGTGGATACGCAGTATTTT. Its protein is CASTRLQGVDTQYF. The V and J genes are TRBV4-1 and TRBJ2-3; 7 bases fit TRBD1. This CDR3 spans 14 amino acids. The germline V gene encodes CDR1 MGHRA and CDR2 YSYEKL. J gave up 6 bases and V 7 bases, and 10 bases lay outside the gene matches.

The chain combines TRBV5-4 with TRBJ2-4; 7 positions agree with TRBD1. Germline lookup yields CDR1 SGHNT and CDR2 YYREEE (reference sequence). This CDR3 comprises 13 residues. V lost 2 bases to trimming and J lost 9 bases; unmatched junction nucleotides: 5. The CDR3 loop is CASSFRQGGIQYF. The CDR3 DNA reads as TGTGCCAGCAGCTTTAGACAGGGCGGCATTCAGTACTTC. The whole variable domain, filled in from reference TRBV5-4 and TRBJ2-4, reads ETGVTQSPTHLIKTRGQQVTLRCSSQSGHNTVSWYQQALGQGPQFIFQYYREEENGRGNFPPRFSGLQFPNYSSELNVNALELDDSALYLCASSFRQGGIQYFGAGTRLSVL.

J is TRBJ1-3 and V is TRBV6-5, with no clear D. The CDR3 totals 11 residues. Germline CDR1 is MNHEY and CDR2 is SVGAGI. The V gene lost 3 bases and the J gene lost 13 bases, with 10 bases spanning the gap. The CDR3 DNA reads TGTGCCAGCAGTTATCGGGATAGAATATATTTT. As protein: CASSYRDRIYF.

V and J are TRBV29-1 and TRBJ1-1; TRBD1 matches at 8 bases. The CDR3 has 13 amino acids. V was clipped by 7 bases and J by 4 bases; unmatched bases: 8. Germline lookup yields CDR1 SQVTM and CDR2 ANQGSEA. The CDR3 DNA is TGCAGCGGGGGACAGGTGTTGGGCACTGAAGCTTTCTTT. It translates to CSGGQVLGTEAFF. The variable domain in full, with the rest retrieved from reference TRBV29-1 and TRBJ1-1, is SAVISQKPSRDICQRGTSLTIQCQVDSQVTMMFWYRQQPGQSLTLIATANQGSEATYESGFVIDKFPISRPNLTFSTLTVSNMSPEDSSIYLCSGGQVLGTEAFFGQGTRLTVV.

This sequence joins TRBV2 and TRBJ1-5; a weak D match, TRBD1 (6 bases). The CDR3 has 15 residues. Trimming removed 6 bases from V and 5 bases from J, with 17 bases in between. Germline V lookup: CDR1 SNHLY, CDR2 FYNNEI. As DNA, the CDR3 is TGTGCCAGCAGAGAAACAGGGACGGTACATCAGCCCCAGCATTTT. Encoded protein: CASRETGTVHQPQHF.

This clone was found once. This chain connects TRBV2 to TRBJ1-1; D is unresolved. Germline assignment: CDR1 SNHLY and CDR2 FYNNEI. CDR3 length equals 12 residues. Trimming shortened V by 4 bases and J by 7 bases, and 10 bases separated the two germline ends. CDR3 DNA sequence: TGTGCCAGCAGTGGGGAGACGGATGAAGCTTTCTTT. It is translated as CASSGETDEAFF.

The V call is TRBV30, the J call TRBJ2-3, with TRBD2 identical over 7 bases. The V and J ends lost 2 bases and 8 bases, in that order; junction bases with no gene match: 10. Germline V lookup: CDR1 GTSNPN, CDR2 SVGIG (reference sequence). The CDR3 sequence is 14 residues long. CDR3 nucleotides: TGTGCCTGGAGTCCAACTAGCGATGACGGTACGCAGTATTTT. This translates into CAWSPTSDDGTQYF.

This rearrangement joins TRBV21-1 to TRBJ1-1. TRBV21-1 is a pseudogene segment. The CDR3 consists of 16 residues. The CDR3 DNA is TGTGCCAGCAGCCCCCGCGAGGGGGGGCGAGGTACTGAAGCTTTCTTT. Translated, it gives CASSPREGGRGTEAFF.

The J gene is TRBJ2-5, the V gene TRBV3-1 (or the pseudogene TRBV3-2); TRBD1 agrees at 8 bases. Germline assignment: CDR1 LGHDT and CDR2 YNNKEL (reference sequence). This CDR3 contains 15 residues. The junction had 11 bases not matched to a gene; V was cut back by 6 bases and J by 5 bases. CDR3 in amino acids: CASSGGQGVWETQYF. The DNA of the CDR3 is TGTGCCAGCAGTGGTGGACAGGGAGTTTGGGAGACCCAGTACTTC.

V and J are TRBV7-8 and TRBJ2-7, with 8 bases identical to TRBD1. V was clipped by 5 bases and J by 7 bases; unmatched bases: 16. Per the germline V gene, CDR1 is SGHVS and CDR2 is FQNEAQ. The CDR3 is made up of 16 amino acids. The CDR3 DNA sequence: TGTGCCAGCAGCCAGTACAGGGGGGTCGCCCGGGGGGAGCAGTACTTC. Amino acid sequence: CASSQYRGVARGEQYF.

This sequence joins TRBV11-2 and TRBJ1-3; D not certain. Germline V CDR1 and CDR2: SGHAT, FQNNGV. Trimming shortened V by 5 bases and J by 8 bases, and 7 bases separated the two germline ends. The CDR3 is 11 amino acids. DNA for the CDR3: TGTGCCAGCAGCCCACGAGACACCATATATTTT. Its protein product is CASSPRDTIYF.